The clone carrying this T cell receptor beta chain was seen many times. As yet, its antigen is unknown. V shed 3 bases and J shed 1 base, with 9 bases lying between them. The CDR3 loop spans 14 amino acids. This specimen comes from a study of regulatory T cells in long-lasting Graves disease. Whole-study results and caveats: The study examined only peripheral blood, not thyroid tissue. Owing to a sample size that was small, accuracy may have been reduced.

Arm-PCR of CDR3 regions with iRepertoire HTBI primers generated TCR beta libraries. From the multiplex PCR reads, TCRdb called clonotypes with MiXCR, one entry per CDR3 protein. Of roughly 530,000 distinct CDR3 sequences listed, 15% to 20% are singletons. Time point specified: newly diagnosed GD, antithyroid drugs for less than 3 months. PBMC-extracted RNA yielded the TCR library. Separately, the same data were catalogued under a study of T cells in Graves' hyperthyroidism and ophthalmopathy. This second study notes: Calling Graves' hyperthyroidism stable meant ophthalmopathy did not progress within 18 months. Ophthalmopathy was predicted by the model a median of about 6.5 months ahead of onset.

The sequences come from peripheral blood mononuclear cells (PBMCs), collected at new diagnosis, from a patient treated with antithyroid drugs. The receptor was derived from a woman aged 40-60 years with Graves disease. The chain joins TRBV12-3 or TRBV12-4 to TRBJ1-1; D remains ambiguous. CDR3 region: CASSFNTRNTEAFF. CDR3 coding DNA: TGTGCCAGCAGTTTCAATACGAGGAACACTGAAGCTTTCTTT.